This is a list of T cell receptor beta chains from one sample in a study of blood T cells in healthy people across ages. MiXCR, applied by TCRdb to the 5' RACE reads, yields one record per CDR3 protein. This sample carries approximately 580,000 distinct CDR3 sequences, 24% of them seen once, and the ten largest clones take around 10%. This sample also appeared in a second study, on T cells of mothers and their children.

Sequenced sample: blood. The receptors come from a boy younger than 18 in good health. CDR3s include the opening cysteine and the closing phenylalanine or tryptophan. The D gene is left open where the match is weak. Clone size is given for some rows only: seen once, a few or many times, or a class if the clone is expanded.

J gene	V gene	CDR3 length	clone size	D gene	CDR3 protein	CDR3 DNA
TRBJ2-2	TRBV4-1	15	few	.	CASTDRTANTGELFF	TGCGCCAGTACCGACAGGACAGCGAACACCGGGGAGCTGTTTTTT
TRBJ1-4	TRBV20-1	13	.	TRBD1	CSAMRTGIEKLFF	TGCAGTGCGATGAGGACAGGGATCGAAAAACTGTTTTTT
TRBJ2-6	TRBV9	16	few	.	CASSVHRLSGANVLTF	TGTGCCAGCAGCGTACACAGGTTATCTGGGGCCAACGTCCTGACTTTC
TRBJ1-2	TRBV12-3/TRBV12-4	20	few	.	CASSLITLGTRAHLHYGYTF	TGTGCCAGCAGTCTTATAACGCTCGGGACAAGGGCCCATCTACACTATGGCTACACCTTC
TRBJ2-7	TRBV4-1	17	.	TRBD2	CASSHGISGGDSYEQYF	TGCGCCAGCAGCCATGGGATTAGCGGGGGGGACTCCTACGAGCAGTACTTC
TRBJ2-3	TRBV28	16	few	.	CASSLVWVGTQNTQYF	TGTGCCAGCAGTTTGGTGTGGGTCGGGACTCAAAATACGCAGTATTTT
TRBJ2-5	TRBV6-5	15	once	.	CASSTEGHPGETQYF	TGTGCCAGCAGCACAGAAGGACATCCAGGAGAGACCCAGTACTTC
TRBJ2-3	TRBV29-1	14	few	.	CSCPQEPSTDTQYF	TGCAGCTGCCCCCAGGAACCTAGCACAGATACGCAGTATTTT
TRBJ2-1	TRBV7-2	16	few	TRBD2	CASSRSGSTSYNEQFF	TGTGCCAGCAGCCGAAGCGGGAGCACTTCCTACAATGAGCAGTTCTTC
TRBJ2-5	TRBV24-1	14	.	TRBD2	CATSGTSGKETQYF	TGTGCCACCAGTGGTACTAGCGGGAAGGAGACCCAGTACTTC
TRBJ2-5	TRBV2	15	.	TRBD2	CASSGRRTSGQTQYF	TGTGCCAGCAGTGGGAGAAGGACTAGCGGACAGACCCAGTACTTC
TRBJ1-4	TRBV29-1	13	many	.	CSVGFTTNEKLFF	TGCAGCGTTGGCTTTACAACTAATGAAAAACTGTTTTTT
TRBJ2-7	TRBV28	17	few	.	CASSLAPTGSINYEQYF	TGTGCCAGCAGTTTAGCCCCTACGGGATCTATAAATTACGAGCAGTACTTC
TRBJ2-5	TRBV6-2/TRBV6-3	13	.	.	CASREGIQETQYF	TGTGCCAGCAGGGAGGGGATCCAAGAGACCCAGTACTTC
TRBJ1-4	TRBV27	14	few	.	CASRFRRSGEKLFF	TGTGCCAGCAGGTTCAGGCGGTCTGGGGAAAAACTGTTTTTT
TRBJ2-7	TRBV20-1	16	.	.	CSAMGGQASDSYEQYF	TGCAGTGCTATGGGAGGACAAGCCTCCGACTCCTACGAGCAGTACTTC
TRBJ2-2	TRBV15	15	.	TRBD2	CATSWRGAYTGELFF	TGTGCCACCTCGTGGCGGGGGGCCTACACCGGGGAGCTGTTTTTT
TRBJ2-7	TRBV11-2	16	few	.	CASSLDRVDTPYEQYF	TGTGCCAGCAGCTTAGATCGAGTGGACACCCCCTACGAGCAGTACTTC
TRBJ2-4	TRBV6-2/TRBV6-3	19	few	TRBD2	CASSYAPGTSDLAKNIQYF	TGTGCCAGCAGTTACGCCCCCGGGACTAGCGACCTAGCCAAAAACATTCAGTACTTC
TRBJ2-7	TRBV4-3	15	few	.	CASSQDHAGAYEQYF	TGCGCCAGCAGCCAAGATCATGCAGGGGCCTACGAGCAGTACTTC
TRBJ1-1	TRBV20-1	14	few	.	CSARDLEGIAEAFF	TGCAGTGCTAGAGATCTTGAGGGTATCGCTGAAGCTTTCTTT
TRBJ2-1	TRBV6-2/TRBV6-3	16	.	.	CASKSSIVSSYNEQFF	TGTGCCAGCAAAAGCAGCATTGTGAGCTCCTACAATGAGCAGTTCTTC
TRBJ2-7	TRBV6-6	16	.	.	CASSYPGQYRSYEQYF	TGTGCCAGCAGTTACCCGGGCCAATACCGCTCCTACGAGCAGTACTTC
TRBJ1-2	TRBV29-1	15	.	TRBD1	CSVASGVDRDGGYTF	TGCAGCGTTGCTTCCGGAGTTGACAGGGATGGTGGCTACACCTTC
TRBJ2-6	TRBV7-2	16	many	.	CASSLVGTSGANVLTF	TGCGCCAGCAGCTTGGTAGGGACCTCTGGGGCCAACGTCCTGACTTTC
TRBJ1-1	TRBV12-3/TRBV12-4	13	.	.	CASSLGTTIEAFF	TGTGCCAGCAGTTTAGGGACAACAATAGAAGCTTTCTTT
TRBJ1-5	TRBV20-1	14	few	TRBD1	CSAGDRGRNQPQHF	TGCAGTGCTGGGGACAGGGGGCGTAATCAGCCCCAGCATTTT